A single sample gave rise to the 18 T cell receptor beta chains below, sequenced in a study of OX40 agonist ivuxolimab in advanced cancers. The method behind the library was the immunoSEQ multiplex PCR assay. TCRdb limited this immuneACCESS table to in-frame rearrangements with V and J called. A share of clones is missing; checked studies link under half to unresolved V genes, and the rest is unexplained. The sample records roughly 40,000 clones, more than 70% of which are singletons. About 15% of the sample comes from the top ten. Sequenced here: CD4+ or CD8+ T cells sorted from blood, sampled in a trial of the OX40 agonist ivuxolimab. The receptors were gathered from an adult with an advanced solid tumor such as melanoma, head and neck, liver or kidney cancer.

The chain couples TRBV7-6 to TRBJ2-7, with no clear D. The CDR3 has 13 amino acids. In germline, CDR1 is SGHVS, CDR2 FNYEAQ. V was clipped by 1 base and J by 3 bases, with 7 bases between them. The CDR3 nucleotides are TGTGCCAGCAGCTTAGGCCAGATCTACGAGCAGTACTTC. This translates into CASSLGQIYEQYF.

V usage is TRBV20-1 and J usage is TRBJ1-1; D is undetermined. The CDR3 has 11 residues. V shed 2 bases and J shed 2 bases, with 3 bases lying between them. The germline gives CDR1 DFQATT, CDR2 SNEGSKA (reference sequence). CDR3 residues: CSARPNTEAFF. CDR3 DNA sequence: TGCAGTGCTAGACCAAACACTGAAGCTTTCTTT.

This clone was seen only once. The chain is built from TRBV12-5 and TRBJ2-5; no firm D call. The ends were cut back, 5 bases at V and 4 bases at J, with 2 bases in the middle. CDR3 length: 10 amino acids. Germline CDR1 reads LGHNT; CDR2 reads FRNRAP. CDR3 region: CASGLETQYF. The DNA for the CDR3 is TGTGCTAGTGGTCTAGAGACCCAGTACTTC.

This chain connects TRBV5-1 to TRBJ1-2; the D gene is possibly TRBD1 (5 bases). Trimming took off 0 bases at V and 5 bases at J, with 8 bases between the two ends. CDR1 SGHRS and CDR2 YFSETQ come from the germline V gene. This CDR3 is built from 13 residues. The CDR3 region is CASSLAEGYGYTF. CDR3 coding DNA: TGCGCCAGCAGCTTGGCCGAGGGGTATGGCTACACCTTC.

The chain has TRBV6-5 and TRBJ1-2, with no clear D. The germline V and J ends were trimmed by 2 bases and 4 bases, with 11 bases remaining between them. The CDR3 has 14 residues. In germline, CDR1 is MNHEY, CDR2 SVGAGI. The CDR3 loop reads CASSYNSAAYGYTF. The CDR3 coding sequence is TGTGCCAGCAGTTACAATTCTGCGGCCTATGGCTACACCTTC.

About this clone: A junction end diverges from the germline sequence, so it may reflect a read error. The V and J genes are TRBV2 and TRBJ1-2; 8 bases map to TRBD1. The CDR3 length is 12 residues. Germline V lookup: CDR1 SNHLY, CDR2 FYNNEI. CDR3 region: CASRTGRGQVPF. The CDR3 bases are TGTGCCAGCAGAACAGGGAGGGGACAGGTTCCCTTC.

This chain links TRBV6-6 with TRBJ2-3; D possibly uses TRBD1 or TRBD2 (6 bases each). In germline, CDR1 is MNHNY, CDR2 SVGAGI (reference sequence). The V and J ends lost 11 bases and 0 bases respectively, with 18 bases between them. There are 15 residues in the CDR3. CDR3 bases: TGTGCCGGGGGGCCGGGACACCGAAGCACAGATACGCAGTATTTT. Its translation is CAGGPGHRSTDTQYF.

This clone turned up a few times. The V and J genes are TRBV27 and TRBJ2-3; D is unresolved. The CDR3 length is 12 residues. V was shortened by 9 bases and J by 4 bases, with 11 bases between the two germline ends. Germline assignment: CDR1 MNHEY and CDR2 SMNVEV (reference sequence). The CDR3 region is CASKVGADTQYF. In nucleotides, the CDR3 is TGTGCCAGTAAAGTTGGGGCAGATACGCAGTATTTT.

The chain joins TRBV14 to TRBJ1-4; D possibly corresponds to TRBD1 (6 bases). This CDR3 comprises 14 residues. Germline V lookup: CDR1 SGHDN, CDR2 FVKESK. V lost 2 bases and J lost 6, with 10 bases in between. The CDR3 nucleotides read TGTGCCAGCAGCCAACGCAGGGGTTATGAAAAACTGTTTTTT. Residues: CASSQRRGYEKLFF.

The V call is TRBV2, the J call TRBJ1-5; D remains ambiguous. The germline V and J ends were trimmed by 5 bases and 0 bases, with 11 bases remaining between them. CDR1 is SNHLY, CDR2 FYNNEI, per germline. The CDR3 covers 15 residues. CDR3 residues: CASSSVSNSNQPQHF. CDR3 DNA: TGTGCCAGCAGTTCGGTCAGCAATAGCAATCAGCCCCAGCATTTT.

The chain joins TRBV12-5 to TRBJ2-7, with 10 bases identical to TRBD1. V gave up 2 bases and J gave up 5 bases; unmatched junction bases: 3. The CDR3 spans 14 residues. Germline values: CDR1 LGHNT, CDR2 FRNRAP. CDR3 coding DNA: TGTGCTAGTGGTTTGACGGGACAGGGGAACGAGCAGTACTTC. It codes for CASGLTGQGNEQYF.

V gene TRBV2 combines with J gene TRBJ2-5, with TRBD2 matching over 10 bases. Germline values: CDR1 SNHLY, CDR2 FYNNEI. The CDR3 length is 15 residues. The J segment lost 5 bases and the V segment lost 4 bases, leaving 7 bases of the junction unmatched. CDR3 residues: CASSGLAGVRETQYF. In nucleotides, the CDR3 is TGTGCCAGCAGTGGCCTAGCGGGAGTACGTGAGACCCAGTACTTC.

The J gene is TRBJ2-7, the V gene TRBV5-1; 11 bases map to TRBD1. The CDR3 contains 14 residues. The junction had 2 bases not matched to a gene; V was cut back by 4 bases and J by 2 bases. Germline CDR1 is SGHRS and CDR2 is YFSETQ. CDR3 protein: CASSGTGGAYEQYF. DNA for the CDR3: TGCGCCAGCAGCGGGACAGGGGGTGCCTACGAGCAGTACTTC.

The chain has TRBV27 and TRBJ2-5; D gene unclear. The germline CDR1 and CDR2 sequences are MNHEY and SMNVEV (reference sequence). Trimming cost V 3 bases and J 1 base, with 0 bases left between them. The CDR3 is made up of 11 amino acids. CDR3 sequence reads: CASSFQETQYF. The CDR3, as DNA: TGTGCCAGCAGTTTCCAAGAGACCCAGTACTTC.

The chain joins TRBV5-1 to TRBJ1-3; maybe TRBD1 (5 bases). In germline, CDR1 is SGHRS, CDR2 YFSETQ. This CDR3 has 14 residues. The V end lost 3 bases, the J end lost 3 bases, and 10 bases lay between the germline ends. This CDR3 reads CASSSMTDGNTIYF. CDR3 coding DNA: TGCGCCAGCAGCTCTATGACAGATGGAAACACCATATATTTT.

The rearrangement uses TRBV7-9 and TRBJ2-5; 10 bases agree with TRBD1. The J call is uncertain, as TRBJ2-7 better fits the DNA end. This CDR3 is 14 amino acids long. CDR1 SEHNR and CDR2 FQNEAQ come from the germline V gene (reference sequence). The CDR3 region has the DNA TGTGCCAGCAGTTCGGACAGGGGGGTCTACGAGCAGTACTTC. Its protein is CASSSDRGVYEQYF.

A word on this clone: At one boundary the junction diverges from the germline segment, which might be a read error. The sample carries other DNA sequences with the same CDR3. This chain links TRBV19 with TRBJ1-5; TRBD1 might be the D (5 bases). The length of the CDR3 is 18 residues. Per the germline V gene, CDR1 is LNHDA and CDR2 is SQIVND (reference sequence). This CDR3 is CASSLGAQGGNSNQPQHF. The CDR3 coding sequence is TGTGCCAGTAGTTTAGGGGCTCAGGGCGGGAATAGCAACCAGCCCCAGCATTTT.

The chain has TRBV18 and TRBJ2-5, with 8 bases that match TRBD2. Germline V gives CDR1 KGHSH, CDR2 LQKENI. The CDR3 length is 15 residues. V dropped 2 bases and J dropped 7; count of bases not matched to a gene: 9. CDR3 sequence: CASSPDREGRATQYF. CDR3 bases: TGTGCCAGCTCACCAGACCGGGAGGGCCGCGCGACCCAGTACTTC.